Listed below are T cell receptor beta chains from one sample, sequenced in a study of CD8 T cells in Susac syndrome. Each CDR3 protein gets one entry after TCRdb re-called the immunoSEQ multiplex PCR reads with MiXCR. This table has approximately 120,000 distinct CDR3 sequences, just over 90% appearing once. Material: CD8+ T cells from PBMCs. These TCRs come from a human donor with multiple sclerosis. Both conserved end residues are part of each CDR3. The order of the fields is D gene, J gene, clone size, V gene, CDR3 DNA, CDR3 protein. D genes are given only for firm matches. Rows may omit the clone size; those that give it use once, few, many or a size class.

TRBD1,TRBJ1-5,once,TRBV12-3/TRBV12-4,TGTGCCAGCAGTTTAAGGGGGACAGGGGGCGATCAGCCCCAGCATTTT,CASSLRGTGGDQPQHF
.,TRBJ2-3,.,TRBV6-4,TGTGCCAGCAGTGACAGGGCGGGGCAGTATTTT,CASSDRAGQYF
.,TRBJ2-7,.,TRBV20-1,TGCAGTGCGCGAGCCCAGAACCCGGGTTCCTACGAGCAGTACTTC,CSARAQNPGSYEQYF
.,TRBJ1-6,.,TRBV10-3,TGTGCCATCAGTGAGTCCCCGGGAGGGGCAAATTCACCCCTCCACTTT,CAISESPGGANSPLHF
.,TRBJ2-1,.,TRBV9,TGTGCCAGCAGCGTAGGAGGGAAGGATGAGCAGTTCTTC,CASSVGGKDEQFF
TRBD2,TRBJ2-1,.,TRBV19,TGTGCCAGTAGTATAATGGTGGGAGGGCCCATAAATGAGCAGTTCTTC,CASSIMVGGPINEQFF
.,TRBJ2-1,once,TRBV18,TGTGCCAGCTCACCATCGTGGGGGCCCCTAATAAATGAGCAGTTCTTC,CASSPSWGPLINEQFF
TRBD2,TRBJ2-1,.,TRBV7-6,TGTGCCAGCAGCTTAGCGCTAGCGGGCTACAATGAGCAGTTCTTC,CASSLALAGYNEQFF
.,TRBJ2-2,few,TRBV7-3,TGTGCCAGCAGCTTAAGGCTCGGGGGGCCGAACACCGGGGAGCTGTTTTTT,CASSLRLGGPNTGELFF
.,TRBJ2-7,.,TRBV4-1,TGCGCCAGCAGCCAGGGTGGGTCTACGAAGTACTTC,CASSQGGSTKYF
.,TRBJ2-2,few,TRBV7-3,TGTGCCAGCAGCTTAAGGGGGACCGGGGAGCTGTTTTTT,CASSLRGTGELFF
.,TRBJ1-2,.,TRBV29-1,TGCAGCGTCCAATCAACAGGGAACTATGGCTACACCTTC,CSVQSTGNYGYTF
.,TRBJ2-5,.,TRBV11-2,TGTGCCAGCAGCCCCCACCAAGAGACCCAGTACTTC,CASSPHQETQYF
.,TRBJ1-2,once,TRBV7-2,TGTGCCAGCAGCTACCTGGGGGACTTCTTCTATGGCTACACCTTC,CASSYLGDFFYGYTF
TRBD2,TRBJ2-1,.,TRBV2,TGTGCCAGCAGGGCCGGGACTAGCGAGTACAATGAGCAGTTCTTC,CASRAGTSEYNEQFF
.,TRBJ2-2,.,TRBV7-9,TGTGCCAGCAGCTTATCCGGGACACCTTACACCGGGGAGCTGTTTTTT,CASSLSGTPYTGELFF
.,TRBJ1-1,.,TRBV20-1,TGCAGTGCTAAGGGAAAGGGAGGGCGAGAAACTGAAGCTTTCTTT,CSAKGKGGRETEAFF
.,TRBJ2-5,.,TRBV6-5,TGTGCCAGCAGTTACTTCCAGGGGGAGACCCAGTACTTC,CASSYFQGETQYF
TRBD2,TRBJ2-5,.,TRBV4-1,TGCGCCAGCCCGGGGGCGGGAGGGATACAAGAGACCCAGTACTTC,CASPGAGGIQETQYF
.,TRBJ2-3,.,TRBV12-3/TRBV12-4,TGTGCCAGCAGTTTTGCCCCCAGTACAGATACGCAGTATTTT,CASSFAPSTDTQYF
TRBD2,TRBJ2-1,.,TRBV5-6,TGTGCCAGCAGCTCTCCGGGACTAAGTGGGCGCAATGAGCAGTTCTTC,CASSSPGLSGRNEQFF
TRBD2,TRBJ2-1,.,TRBV12-3/TRBV12-4,TGTGCCAGCAGCTCAGAGGATAGCGGGGGGTTTTACAATGAGCAGTTCTTC,CASSSEDSGGFYNEQFF
TRBD1,TRBJ2-1,once,TRBV5-1,TGCGCCAGCAGCCCAGCAGGGACAGGGTACAATGAGCAGTTCTTC,CASSPAGTGYNEQFF
.,TRBJ2-2,.,TRBV5-1,TGCGCCAGCAGCTTTCTCAGAAACACCGGGGAGCTGTTTTTT,CASSFLRNTGELFF
.,TRBJ2-5,.,TRBV28,TGTGCCAGCAGTTTAGACCCTGACGGCCATGCGGTTGAGACCCAGTACTTC,CASSLDPDGHAVETQYF
TRBD2,TRBJ2-1,.,TRBV2,TGTGCCAGCAGCACGGGGGGGACTAGCGTCTACAATGAGCAGTTCTTC,CASSTGGTSVYNEQFF
TRBD1,TRBJ1-2,.,TRBV9,TGTGCCAGCAGCGCCCCGACAGGGGGCTTTACCTCTAACTATGGCTACACCTTC,CASSAPTGGFTSNYGYTF
.,TRBJ2-1,once,TRBV28,TGTGCCAGCACCCTCGACGGGGCCTCCTACAATGAGCAGTTCTTC,CASTLDGASYNEQFF
.,TRBJ1-2,.,TRBV13,TGTGCCAGCAGCTTTCTCCGGGCGAATGGCTACACCTTC,CASSFLRANGYTF
TRBD1,TRBJ1-1,.,TRBV27,TGTGCCAGCAGTCAGGGGGGAGCTGAAGCTTTCTTT,CASSQGGAEAFF
.,TRBJ1-1,.,TRBV28,TGTGCCAGCACTTTGGGGACTGGAGCTTTCTTT,CASTLGTGAFF
.,TRBJ1-5,.,TRBV18,TGTGCCAGCTCACCCCCGGGTAGGCAGCCCCAGCATTTT,CASSPPGRQPQHF
TRBD1,TRBJ1-2,.,TRBV28,TGTGCCAGCAGTAGACCGGACAGGGGCCGGATCTACACCTTC,CASSRPDRGRIYTF
.,TRBJ2-1,.,TRBV12-3/TRBV12-4,TGTGCCACCCTATACACAGGGTTATATGAGCAGTTCTTC,CATLYTGLYEQFF
TRBD1,TRBJ2-5,.,TRBV30,TGTGCCTGGAGCACCGGGACAGGGGGTTACCAAGAGACCCAGTACTTC,CAWSTGTGGYQETQYF
.,TRBJ2-2,.,TRBV4-1,TGCGCCAGCAGCCAAGAAGGTCGACAGGTGAACGTCGGGGAGCTGTTTTTT,CASSQEGRQVNVGELFF
.,TRBJ2-1,.,TRBV6-1,TGTGCCAGCAGTCCACCCCGCCCGGGGGCATTCTCCAATGAGCAGTTCTTC,CASSPPRPGAFSNEQFF
.,TRBJ1-1,.,TRBV7-6,TGTGCCAGCAGCCTAAAATCCCTCATGAACACTGAAGCTTTCTTT,CASSLKSLMNTEAFF
TRBD1,TRBJ2-2,once,TRBV19,TGTGCCAGTAGCTTGGACAGGGAATTAGCCGGGGAGCTGTTTTTT,CASSLDRELAGELFF
.,TRBJ2-3,.,TRBV3-1,TGTGCCAGCAGCCAAGTTTTACGATTATCGACCACGGGAGTTCCAGATACGCAGTATTTT,CASSQVLRLSTTGVPDTQYF
.,TRBJ2-4,.,TRBV29-1,TGCAGCGTTGAAGATCAAGTTGGGCAGCAAAACATTCAGTACTTC,CSVEDQVGQQNIQYF
.,TRBJ1-5,.,TRBV28,TGTGCCAGCAGTTTACTTGGACTAAGCAATCAGCCCCAGCATTTT,CASSLLGLSNQPQHF
.,TRBJ2-5,.,TRBV12-3/TRBV12-4,TGTGCCAGCAGTCCGGAGGACGGAGGCCAAGAGACCCAGTACTTC,CASSPEDGGQETQYF
.,TRBJ2-3,once,TRBV12-3/TRBV12-4,TGTGCCAGCATCAATGCGACCGGGATGGCGCAGGGGCCCGCAGATACGCAGTATTTT,CASINATGMAQGPADTQYF
.,TRBJ2-6,few,TRBV9,TGTGCCAGCAGCGTATCAGACTCTGGGGCCAACGTCCTGACTTTC,CASSVSDSGANVLTF
TRBD1,TRBJ2-7,.,TRBV27,TGTGCCAGCAGTAAGGACAGGGCCCACGAGCAGTACTTC,CASSKDRAHEQYF